Each of the 9 T cell receptor beta chains below was sequenced from the same sample in a study of T cell responses to AZD1222 COVID-19 vaccine. Produced via immunoSEQ multiplex PCR; TCRdb's table is partial and in-frame only. The sample consists of tens of thousands of clones, 70% to 90% of them appearing once. The material sequenced was peripheral blood, taken on day 0 of AZD1222 vaccination. All receptors derive from an adult in good health.

This chain uses TRBV3-1 (or the pseudogene TRBV3-2) with TRBJ1-1, with D unclear. Germline CDR1 reads LGHDT; CDR2 reads YNNKEL (reference sequence). This CDR3 is 12 amino acids long. V shed 1 base and J shed 4 bases, with 4 bases lying between them. CDR3 sequence (DNA): TGTGCCAGCAGCCAAGCGGGCACTGAAGCTTTCTTT. It specifies CASSQAGTEAFF.

The rearrangement links TRBV4-2 to TRBJ2-7, with 8 bases that match TRBD2. From germline, CDR1 is LGHNA and CDR2 YNFKEQ. The CDR3 is 14 amino acids. Germline trimming cut 6 bases from V and 9 bases from J; bases unmatched to any gene: 13. The CDR3 protein is CASRKSSGEPRQYF. The CDR3 DNA reads as TGTGCCAGCAGAAAGAGTAGCGGGGAGCCCAGGCAGTACTTC.

The chain recombines TRBV5-8 with TRBJ1-2; 10 nucleotides match TRBD1. CDR3 size: 13 residues. Germline loops: CDR1 SGHTS, CDR2 YDEGEE. The trim removed 8 bases at V and 4 bases at J, leaving 5 bases unmatched. The CDR3 region is CASDRGRSYGYTF. The CDR3, as DNA: TGTGCCAGTGACAGGGGGCGAAGCTATGGCTACACCTTC. Variable domain in full (rest from reference TRBV5-8 and TRBJ1-2): EAGVTQSPTHLIKTRGQQATLRCSPISGHTSVYWYQQALGLGLQFLLWYDEGEERNRGNFPPRFSGRQFPNYSSELNVNALELEDSALYLCASDRGRSYGYTFGSGTRLTVV.

J is TRBJ2-5 and V is TRBV10-3; 8 nucleotides match TRBD1. The V segment lost 0 bases and the J segment 1 base; nucleotides outside the gene matches: 1. The CDR3 is made up of 15 amino acids. Germline CDR1 and CDR2: ENHRY and SYGVKD. The CDR3 is CAISESDRVQETQYF. In DNA form, the CDR3 reads TGTGCCATCAGTGAGTCGGACAGGGTCCAAGAGACCCAGTACTTC.

In this sample, this clone turned up once. This chain links TRBV6-5 with TRBJ2-1, with 9 bases lining up with TRBD2. This CDR3 comprises 15 residues. Looked up from germline, CDR1 is MNHEY and CDR2 is SVGAGI. The trim removed 5 bases at V and 4 bases at J, leaving 6 bases unmatched. CDR3 residues: CASSRLAGNYNEQFF. CDR3 bases: TGTGCCAGCAGTAGGCTAGCGGGGAATTACAATGAGCAGTTCTTC.

The chain combines TRBV3-1 (or the pseudogene TRBV3-2) with TRBJ2-1; 9 bases are shared with TRBD2. Losses at the gene ends were 0 bases for V and 13 bases for J; bases not matched to a gene: 7. Germline values: CDR1 LGHDT, CDR2 YNNKEL (reference sequence). This CDR3 comprises 14 residues. The CDR3 loop reads CASSQDGSGGGQFF. CDR3 bases: TGTGCCAGCAGCCAAGATGGTAGCGGGGGCGGTCAGTTCTTC.

This chain connects TRBV5-4 to TRBJ1-1; D possibly corresponds to TRBD1 (5 bases). The germline gives CDR1 SGHNT, CDR2 YYREEE (reference sequence). The V end lost 0 bases, the J end lost 2 bases, and 8 bases lay between the germline ends. The CDR3 spans 14 residues. CDR3 region: CASSLGRENTEAFF. The CDR3 DNA is TGTGCCAGCAGCTTGGGCAGGGAAAACACTGAAGCTTTCTTT.

The rearrangement joins TRBV6-6 to TRBJ2-3, with D hard to call. The CDR3 length is 15 residues. The ends were cut back, 3 bases at V and 2 bases at J, with 12 bases in the middle. Per germline, CDR1 MNHNY and CDR2 SVGAGI (reference sequence). The CDR3 is CASSYRLLATDTQYF. The CDR3 bases are TGTGCCAGCAGTTATAGGCTTTTAGCCACAGATACGCAGTATTTT.

The chain couples TRBV7-9 to TRBJ1-1; a possible D gene is TRBD1 (6 bases). In germline, CDR1 is SEHNR, CDR2 FQNEAQ (reference sequence). CDR3 length: 15 residues. The ends were cut back, 2 bases at V and 1 base at J, with 11 bases in the middle. CDR3 coding DNA: TGTGCCAGCAGCTTACCGACAGGAGCGAACACTGAAGCTTTCTTT. It encodes CASSLPTGANTEAFF.